Included here is one T cell receptor beta chain sequence, with context. The germline V gene encodes CDR1 KGHSH and CDR2 LQKENI. J was trimmed by 3 bases and V by 6 bases; bases with no gene match: 6. This CDR3 is 15 amino acids long. This sample was included in a study of blood T cell repertoires in COVID-19. On the study more broadly: Material from acute and convalescent COVID-19 was sourced from the United States, Italy and Spain. In each case, the material was cDNA or gDNA derived from T cells, B-cell-depleted T cells, or PBMCs.

In the study's own analysis: How many nucleated cells were present was estimated from reference gene primer amplification. Produced via immunoSEQ multiplex PCR; TCRdb's table is partial and in-frame only. The DNA was the basis for D and trimming; V, J and clone size are from that table. Of around 80,000 clones in the sample, around 89% were seen once. What was sequenced was peripheral blood. The gene calls are TRBV18 and TRBJ2-7, with TRBD2 matching 12 bases. This TCR was sampled from a man aged 55 to 69 with acute or convalescent COVID-19. The CDR3 is CASSPTSGSFYEQYF. CDR3 DNA sequence: TGTGCCAGCTCTCCGACTAGCGGGAGTTTCTACGAGCAGTACTTC.